The 26 T cell receptor beta chains presented below share a single source sample, sequenced in a study of identifying expanded T cells in peripheral blood. Clones were sequenced by immunoSEQ multiplex PCR, and TCRdb holds only the in-frame ones, with some missing. Found here are 97,000 or so clones, about 91% of them singletons; the top ten hold roughly 15%. The sequenced sample was blood. The receptors originated from a person aged 18 to 75 in good health.

The rearrangement links TRBV27 to TRBJ2-7, with D possibly matching TRBD1 (6 bases). Deletions cut 3 bases from V and 4 bases from J, with 13 bases between. CDR1 is MNHEY, CDR2 SMNVEV, per germline (reference sequence). CDR3 length: 14 amino acids. The CDR3 spells CASSFVDRLYEQYF. DNA for the CDR3: TGTGCCAGCAGTTTTGTGGACAGATTATACGAGCAGTACTTC.

V gene TRBV5-5 combines with J gene TRBJ1-2; 9 positions agree with TRBD1. The junction had 9 bases not matched to a gene; V was cut back by 0 bases and J by 6 bases. Germline V gene sequence: CDR1 SGHKS, CDR2 YYEKEE (reference sequence). This CDR3 region has 16 residues. CDR3 in amino acids: CASSLAGTGTGNGYTF. The CDR3, as DNA: TGTGCCAGCAGCTTGGCAGGGACAGGGACGGGGAATGGCTACACCTTC.

The chain joins TRBV28 to TRBJ1-1, with 10 bases identical to TRBD1. J was trimmed by 5 bases and V by 6 bases; bases with no gene match: 9. This CDR3 is built from 15 residues. The germline CDR1 and CDR2 sequences are MDHEN and SYDVKM. This chain's CDR3 is CASRPPGQGWTEAFF. The CDR3 DNA sequence: TGTGCCAGCAGACCGCCGGGACAGGGGTGGACTGAAGCTTTCTTT.

Here the CDR3 reads CASSPRPLDEAFF. The CDR3, as DNA: TGTGCCAGCAGCCCTCGGCCCCTTGACGAAGCTTTCTTT. The genes are TRBV14 and TRBJ1-1; no clear D gene. The germline V gene has CDR1 SGHDN and CDR2 FVKESK. The V end was cut by 4 bases, the J end by 8 bases, with 14 bases between. The CDR3 runs to 13 residues.

The J gene is TRBJ2-5, the V gene TRBV28, with 8 bases aligning to TRBD2. V lost 5 bases and J lost 5; bases outside the gene matches: 7. The CDR3 loop spans 14 amino acids. Per germline, CDR1 MDHEN and CDR2 SYDVKM. This chain's CDR3 is CASSLGGVRETQYF. CDR3 in DNA: TGTGCCAGCAGTCTCGGGGGGGTCAGGGAGACCCAGTACTTC. Filled out from reference TRBV28 and TRBJ2-5, the complete variable domain reads DVKVTQSSRYLVKRTGEKVFLECVQDMDHENMFWYRQDPGLGLRLIYFSYDVKMKEKGDIPEGYSVSREKKERFSLILESASTNQTSMYLCASSLGGVRETQYFGPGTRLLVL.

This chain joins TRBV25-1 and TRBJ2-2, with D possibly matching TRBD1 (6 bases). The CDR3 has 15 residues. The V and J ends lost 11 bases and 0 bases respectively, with 16 bases between them. Germline CDR1 and CDR2: MGHDK and SYGVNS. The chain's CDR3 is CARGQLPANTGELFF. CDR3 in DNA: TGTGCCCGAGGACAGCTCCCAGCGAACACCGGGGAGCTGTTTTTT.

The chain is built from TRBV6-1 and TRBJ1-4, with a possible D match to TRBD1 (5 bases). The CDR3 totals 15 residues. CDR1 MNHNS and CDR2 SASEGT come from the germline V gene. The V end was cut by 1 base, the J end by 5 bases, with 11 bases between. CDR3 sequence reads: CASSEVAGQNEKLFF. CDR3 sequence (DNA): TGTGCCAGCAGTGAAGTGGCTGGACAAAATGAAAAACTGTTTTTT.

This clone has a single count. The genes are TRBV30 and TRBJ1-4, with TRBD1 matching over 7 bases. The trim removed 3 bases at V and 4 bases at J, leaving 2 bases unmatched. This CDR3 comprises 13 residues. Germline CDR1 and CDR2: GTSNPN and SVGIG (reference sequence). CDR3: CAWRQGVNEKLFF. The CDR3 DNA reads as TGTGCCTGGAGGCAGGGGGTTAATGAAAAACTGTTTTTT.

The table lists this clone with a count of one. J is TRBJ1-1 and V is TRBV18; TRBD1 might be the D (6 bases). Germline V gene data show CDR1 as KGHSH and CDR2 as LQKENI. The CDR3 has 15 amino acids. V shed 3 bases and J shed 7 bases, with 18 bases lying between them. The CDR3 DNA reads as TGTGCCAGCTCACCCCCCGGGGACACCCGACGTGAAGCTTTCTTT. Its protein is CASSPPGDTRREAFF.

The rearrangement uses TRBV7-2 and TRBJ2-7; 10 nucleotides match TRBD2. Looked up from germline, CDR1 is SGHTA and CDR2 is FQGNSA. The CDR3 totals 14 residues. The V segment lost 5 bases and the J segment 3 bases; nucleotides outside the gene matches: 4. The DNA for the CDR3 is TGTGCCAGCAGCGCTAGCGGGGGCCTCTACGAGCAGTACTTC. Its protein product is CASSASGGLYEQYF. Using reference TRBV7-2 and TRBJ2-7 for the parts outside the CDR3, the full variable domain is GAGVSQSPSNKVTEKGKDVELRCDPISGHTALYWYRQSLGQGLEFLIYFQGNSAPDKSGLPSDRFSAERTGGSVSTLTIQRTQQEDSAVYLCASSASGGLYEQYFGPGTRLTVT.

The genes are TRBV5-1 and TRBJ2-5, with 7 bases that match TRBD1. CDR1 is SGHRS and CDR2 is YFSETQ in the germline V gene. V shed 4 bases, J shed 5 bases, and the junction held 14 bases outside the gene matches. The CDR3 is 16 amino acids. The CDR3 nucleotides read TGCGCCAGCAGCGTAGGACAGGTTCCTCGGTCGGAGACCCAGTACTTC. Residues: CASSVGQVPRSETQYF.

The chain employs TRBV2 and TRBJ1-2, with D perhaps matching TRBD1 (5 bases). CDR3 size: 15 residues. CDR1 is SNHLY, CDR2 FYNNEI, per germline. Trimming pared 1 base from V and 9 bases from J, leaving 18 bases between. In DNA, the CDR3 is TGTGCCAGCAGTGAAGTACAGGTCCTCCTAGGTAGCTACACCTTC. Its protein is CASSEVQVLLGSYTF.

The chain is built from TRBV5-8 and TRBJ2-5; D is ambiguous. The CDR3 contains 11 residues. Germline V gene lookup returns CDR1 SGHTS and CDR2 YDEGEE. V lost 1 base and J lost 7, with 5 bases in between. The CDR3 region is CASSLSGTQYF. CDR3 in DNA: TGTGCCAGCAGCTTGTCGGGGACCCAGTACTTC.

This chain uses TRBV7-9 with TRBJ1-5; a possible D gene is TRBD1 (5 bases). V gave up 5 bases and J gave up 4 bases, with 12 bases separating them. This CDR3 is built from 14 residues. The V gene's germline CDR1 is SEHNR and CDR2 FQNEAQ (reference sequence). CDR3 nucleotides: TGTGCCAGCAGCCCCAGGGACGGGAATCAGCCCCAGCATTTT. Encoded protein: CASSPRDGNQPQHF.

The gene calls are TRBV14 and TRBJ1-2, with D uncertain. Trimming left V 0 bases short and J 5 bases short, with 10 bases between. The length of the CDR3 is 14 residues. Per the germline V gene, CDR1 is SGHDN and CDR2 is FVKESK. CDR3: CASSQERRPYGYTF. The DNA for the CDR3 is TGTGCCAGCAGCCAAGAAAGAAGGCCATATGGCTACACCTTC.

V and J are TRBV27 and TRBJ2-6; D assignment may be TRBD1 or TRBD2 (6 bases each). V was pared by 4 bases and J by 2 bases, with 12 bases between. The CDR3 contains 16 residues. Germline CDR1 is MNHEY and CDR2 is SMNVEV (reference sequence). The CDR3 reads CASSSGARAGANVLTF. The CDR3, as DNA: TGTGCCAGCAGTTCGGGGGCGAGGGCTGGGGCCAACGTCCTGACTTTC.

A single count supports this clone. The chain is built from TRBV19 and TRBJ2-7; 8 bases match TRBD1. Trimming cost V 4 bases and J 5 bases; bases outside gene matches: 4. Germline CDR1 LNHDA, CDR2 SQIVND (reference sequence). This CDR3 is built from 13 residues. CDR3 protein: CASSRDRFDEQYF. Written as DNA, the CDR3 is TGTGCCAGTAGTAGGGACAGGTTCGACGAGCAGTACTTC.

This sequence joins TRBV27 and TRBJ1-1; 10 bases are shared with TRBD1. The CDR3 is 14 residues long. V shed 2 bases and J 10 bases; nucleotides not matched to a gene: 7. Germline V gene sequence: CDR1 MNHEY, CDR2 SMNVEV (reference sequence). CDR3 loop: CASSLLRQGAGAFF. As DNA, the CDR3 is TGTGCCAGCAGTTTACTTCGACAGGGGGCAGGAGCTTTCTTT.

The rearrangement uses TRBV4-3 and TRBJ2-2, with TRBD2 identical over 11 bases. The length of the CDR3 is 16 residues. Germline CDR1 LGHNA, CDR2 YSLEER. With V trimmed by 2 bases and J by 4 bases, 3 bases remained unmatched. This chain's CDR3 is CASSQSLAGGTGELFF. The CDR3 DNA sequence: TGCGCCAGCAGCCAATCTCTAGCGGGGGGCACCGGGGAGCTGTTTTTT.

This chain uses TRBV5-1 with TRBJ2-2; D might be TRBD1 or TRBD2, each matching 7 bases. The length of the CDR3 is 14 residues. CDR1 SGHRS and CDR2 YFSETQ come from the germline V gene. Trimming removed 4 bases from V and 7 bases from J, with 14 bases in between. Here the CDR3 reads CASSPDREGGELFF. The CDR3 coding sequence is TGCGCCAGCAGCCCCGACAGGGAGGGCGGGGAGCTGTTTTTT.

Of note for this clone: No DNA is shown, since the ends of the CDR3 on it are uncertain; the CDR3 is the one TCRdb lists. This rearrangement joins TRBV21-1 to TRBJ2-7; the table's D call TRBD1 went unverified against the DNA. TRBV21-1 is a pseudogene. Including both end residues, the CDR3 is 14 amino acids long. CDR3 in amino acids: CASSKVAQGNEQYF.

J is TRBJ2-2 and V is TRBV19; 7 bases match TRBD1. Losses at the gene ends were 7 bases for V and 1 base for J; bases not matched to a gene: 6. CDR1 is LNHDA and CDR2 is SQIVND in the germline V gene (reference sequence). The CDR3 sequence is 15 residues long. CDR3 region: CASTSTGKNTGELFF. CDR3 in DNA: TGTGCCAGTACCTCGACAGGGAAGAACACCGGGGAGCTGTTTTTT.

The chain joins TRBV19 to TRBJ1-1; TRBD1 agrees at 8 bases. Trimming removed 3 bases from V and 6 bases from J; junction bases left unmatched: 6. There are 14 residues in the CDR3. CDR1 is LNHDA, CDR2 SQIVND, per germline (reference sequence). Written as DNA, the CDR3 is TGTGCCAGTAGTATCGGACAGGGAAGCGCTGAAGCTTTCTTT. It specifies CASSIGQGSAEAFF.

The chain has TRBV18 and TRBJ2-7, with TRBD1 matching 8 bases. This CDR3 comprises 13 residues. CDR1 and CDR2 (germline): KGHSH, LQKENI. V was clipped by 5 bases and J by 5 bases; unmatched bases: 5. The CDR3 spells CASSTDRAHEQYF. CDR3 in DNA: TGTGCCAGCTCAACGGACAGGGCGCACGAGCAGTACTTC.

The chain links TRBV30 to TRBJ2-1; D is ambiguous. Germline CDR1 is GTSNPN and CDR2 is SVGIG (reference sequence). The CDR3 covers 11 residues. V lost 0 bases to trimming and J lost 9 bases, with 6 bases between them. CDR3 sequence (DNA): TGTGCCTGGAGTGTAGCGATTGAGCAGTTCTTC. Translating it yields CAWSVAIEQFF.

This chain links TRBV9 with TRBJ1-5; 11 bases agree with TRBD1. The germline V gene has CDR1 SGDLS and CDR2 YYNGEE. Trimming at V came to 2 bases and at J to 6 bases, leaving 4 bases not matched to a gene. The CDR3 is made up of 15 amino acids. The CDR3 sequence is CASSVGDRGFQPQHF. The CDR3 DNA is TGTGCCAGCAGCGTGGGGGACAGGGGGTTTCAGCCCCAGCATTTT.